This T cell receptor (beta chain) was captured in a study of cytomegalovirus exposure and HLA in healthy donors. Remarks on this clone: As yet, its antigen is unknown.

Study-wide results and caveats: The authors excluded some V segments, including TRBV6-2 and TRBV6-3, as indistinguishable.

Use of 60 Vbeta and 13 Jbeta primers characterized the PCR. Original processing notes: An analysis performed later counted 70 million to 90 million unique TCR beta chains (approximately 10 million of them shared). Generated by immunoSEQ multiplex PCR, the TCRdb table keeps only in-frame clones and is missing some. The V and J calls and clone size are taken from that table; D and trimming were inferred from the DNA. Found here are around 170,000 clones, 71% of them singletons; the top ten hold over 1.2%. V lost 7 bases, J lost 3 bases, and 5 bases stayed unmatched. Germline lookup yields CDR1 SGHTA and CDR2 FQGTGA. The CDR3 spans 14 residues.

This chain joins TRBV7-3 and TRBJ2-2, with 7 bases matching TRBD1. Sequenced input: PBMCs. This clonotype originated in a girl between 10 and 17 years old in good health and CMV-seronegative. Written as DNA, the CDR3 is TGTGCCAGCACGTCAGGGGGAGACACCGGGGAGCTGTTTTTT. It encodes CASTSGGDTGELFF.